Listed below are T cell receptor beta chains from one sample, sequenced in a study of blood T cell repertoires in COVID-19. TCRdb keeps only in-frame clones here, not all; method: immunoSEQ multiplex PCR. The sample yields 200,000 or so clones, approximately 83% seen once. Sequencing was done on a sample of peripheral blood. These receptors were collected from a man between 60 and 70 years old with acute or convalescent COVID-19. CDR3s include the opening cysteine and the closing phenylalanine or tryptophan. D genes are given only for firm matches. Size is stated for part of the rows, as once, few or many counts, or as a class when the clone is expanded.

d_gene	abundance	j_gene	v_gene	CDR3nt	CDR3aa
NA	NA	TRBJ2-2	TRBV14	TGTGCCAGCAGCCAAGCCCTCGGGATCGGGGAGCTGTTTTTT	CASSQALGIGELFF
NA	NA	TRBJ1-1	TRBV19	TGTGCCAGTAGTGCCACCACGAGAACTGAAGCTTTCTTT	CASSATTRTEAFF
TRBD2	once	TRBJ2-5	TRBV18	TGTGCCAGCTCACCCGCCCTAGCGGGAGGGATCCAGGCCCAGTACTTC	CASSPALAGGIQAQYF
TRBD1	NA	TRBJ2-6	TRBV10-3	TGTGCCATCAGTGACCCCAGGACAGGGAACTCTGGGGCCAACGTCCTGACTTTC	CAISDPRTGNSGANVLTF
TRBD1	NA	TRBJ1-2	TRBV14	TGTGCCAGCAGCCAAGATTTGAGACAGGGGGCTGTTGGCTACACCTTC	CASSQDLRQGAVGYTF
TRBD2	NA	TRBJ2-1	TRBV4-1	TGCGCCAGCAGCCAGGTGGGCGGGAGGGGTACGAATGAGCAGTTCTTC	CASSQVGGRGTNEQFF
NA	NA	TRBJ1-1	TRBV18	TGTGCCAGCTCACCAAGTTCTCTGCGGGGCGCTGAGGCTTTCTTT	CASSPSSLRGAEAFF
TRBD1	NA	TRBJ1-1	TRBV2	TGTGCCAGCAGGGAGGGACAGGGGGGTACTGAAGCTTTCTTT	CASREGQGGTEAFF
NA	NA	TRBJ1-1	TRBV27	TGTGCCAGCAGTTTATCGAACCCCTCGGCAGGCTACACTGAAGCTTTCTTT	CASSLSNPSAGYTEAFF
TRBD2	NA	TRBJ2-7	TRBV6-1	TGTGCCAGCAGTGAATCTAGCGGGCGCTCCTACGAGCAGTACTTC	CASSESSGRSYEQYF
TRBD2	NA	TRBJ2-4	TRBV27	TGTGCCAGCTTCCGGGCGGGGGGTGGTACACTAGCCAAAAACATTCAGTACTTC	CASFRAGGGTLAKNIQYF
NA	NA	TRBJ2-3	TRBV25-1	TGTGCCAGCAGTGGGCGACAGGACTTCACAGATACGCAGTATTTT	CASSGRQDFTDTQYF
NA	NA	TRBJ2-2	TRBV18	TGTGCCAGCTCACCACCTAGCAGAGACACCGGGGAGCTGTTTTTT	CASSPPSRDTGELFF
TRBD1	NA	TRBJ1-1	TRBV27	TGTGCCAGCAGTCCCCTCAACAGGGGGATTAACACTGAAGCTTTCTTT	CASSPLNRGINTEAFF
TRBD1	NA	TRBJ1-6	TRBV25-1	TGTGCCAGCAGTCGCCGGGGACAGGGGAAATATTCACCCCTCCACTTT	CASSRRGQGKYSPLHF
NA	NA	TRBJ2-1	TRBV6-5	TGTGCCAGCAGGGACCTGGGAGCCTACAATGAGCAGTTCTTC	CASRDLGAYNEQFF
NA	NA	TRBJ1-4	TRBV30	TGTGCCTGGAGTGTACAAGAGCGGGAAAAACTGTTTTTT	CAWSVQEREKLFF
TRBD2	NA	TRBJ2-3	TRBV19	TGTGCCAGTAGTATACGCGCCGGCGGAAGCGGGGGGTCAGATACGCAGTATTTT	CASSIRAGGSGGSDTQYF
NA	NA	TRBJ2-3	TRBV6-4	TGTGCCAGCAGTGACGCCTGGGGGGGCACGCAGTATTTT	CASSDAWGGTQYF
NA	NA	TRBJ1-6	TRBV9	TGTGCCAGCAGGTCAGGGGATTCACCCCTCCACTTT	CASRSGDSPLHF
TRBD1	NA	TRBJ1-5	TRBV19	TGTGCCAGTAGTATTCCGACAGGGATGAATCAGCCCCAGCATTTT	CASSIPTGMNQPQHF
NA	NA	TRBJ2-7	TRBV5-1	TGCGCCAGCAGCTTGGCCGCGAGACAGAACTACGAGCAGTACTTC	CASSLAARQNYEQYF
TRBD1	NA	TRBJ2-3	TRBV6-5	TGTGCCAGCAGTTACGGGACAGGATTAGCAGATACGCAGTATTTT	CASSYGTGLADTQYF
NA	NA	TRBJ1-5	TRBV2	TGTGCCAGCAGTGATCGGGGGGGGTATCAGCCCCAGCATTTT	CASSDRGGYQPQHF
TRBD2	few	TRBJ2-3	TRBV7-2	TGTGCCAGCAGCTTAGTCTCTAGCGGCGGTGGGGATACGCAGTATTTT	CASSLVSSGGGDTQYF
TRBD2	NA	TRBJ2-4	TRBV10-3	TGTGCCACTAGCGGGAGTGTTTTTGGTGTTGCCAAAAACATTCAGTACTTC	CATSGSVFGVAKNIQYF
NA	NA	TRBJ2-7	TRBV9	TGTGCCAGCAGCGTAGTGGCGGGACCTTACGAGCAGTACTTC	CASSVVAGPYEQYF
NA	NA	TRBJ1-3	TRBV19	TGTGCCAGTAGCGCAGTATACTCTGGAAACACCATATATTTT	CASSAVYSGNTIYF
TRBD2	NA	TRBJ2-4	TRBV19	TGTGCCAGTAGTCCCCAGAGCGGGGGTGGGGACATTCAGTACTTC	CASSPQSGGGDIQYF
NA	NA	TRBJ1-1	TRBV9	TGTGCCAGCAGCATAAGCGTTGGAGCGAACACTGAAGCTTTCTTT	CASSISVGANTEAFF
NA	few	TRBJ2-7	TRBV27	TGTGCCAGCAGTCCGACTACCGCCTGGACGGAGACACAATCTTCCTACGAGCAGTACTTC	CASSPTTAWTETQSSYEQYF
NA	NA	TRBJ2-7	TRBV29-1	TGCAGCGTTCGGGACACCCAGGTCGAGCAGTACTTC	CSVRDTQVEQYF
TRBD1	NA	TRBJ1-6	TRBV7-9	TGTGCCAGCAGCTTAGGGGGACAGGGGGTTTCACCCCTCCACTTT	CASSLGGQGVSPLHF
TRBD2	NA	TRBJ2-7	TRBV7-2	TGTGCCAGCAGCTCCTTCCCGCGCGGGAGCTCCTACGAGCAGTACTTC	CASSSFPRGSSYEQYF
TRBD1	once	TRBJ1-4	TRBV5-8	TGTGCCAGCAACCCGACAGGGCAAGAAAAACTGTTTTTT	CASNPTGQEKLFF